Presented here are 25 T cell receptor beta chains from one specimen sequenced in a study of T cell repertoires in cytomegalovirus infection. TCRdb re-derived calls from the reads in MiXCR, one entry per CDR3 protein. In the table there are roughly 700,000 distinct CDR3 sequences, around 31% of which are singletons. These receptors lack a known antigen. Sequences were derived from cultured PBMCs, sampled from culture after CMV antigen stimulation. All receptors come from a human donor in good health (CMV status not recorded). Some clones in this sample may be carry-over from other donors' samples.

This chain uses TRBV10-3 with TRBJ2-2, with D possibly being TRBD2 (6 bases). The CDR3 is 18 amino acids. CDR1 and CDR2 from the germline V gene are ENHRY and SYGVKD. Trimming took off 2 bases at V and 3 bases at J, with 19 bases between the two ends. In DNA, the CDR3 is TGTGCCATCAGTGAGCTGATGGGGGGAAGGGGCGACACCGGGGAGCTGTTTTTT. Translated: CAISELMGGRGDTGELFF.

J is TRBJ2-7 and V is TRBV5-1, with TRBD2 matching 8 bases. With V trimmed by 0 bases and J by 3 bases, 8 bases remained unmatched. Germline CDR1 reads SGHRS; CDR2 reads YFSETQ. This CDR3 spans 16 amino acids. CDR3 protein: CASSLVPAGAFYEQYF. As DNA, the CDR3 is TGCGCCAGCAGCTTGGTACCAGCGGGGGCCTTCTACGAGCAGTACTTC.

The chain carries TRBV5-1 and TRBJ2-6; 8 bases are shared with TRBD1. This CDR3 is built from 17 residues. Per germline, CDR1 SGHRS and CDR2 YFSETQ. J lost 2 bases, V lost 2 bases, and 6 bases had no gene match. The CDR3 nucleotides read TGCGCCAGCAGCTTCGGGGACAGGTGGGCTGGGGCCAACGTCCTGACTTTC. Its translation is CASSFGDRWAGANVLTF.

This clonotype was found a few times. V and J are TRBV6-2 or TRBV6-3 and TRBJ1-5; the D gene is possibly TRBD1 (5 bases). Germline assignment: CDR1 MNHEY and CDR2 SVGEGT. The CDR3 runs 14 residues. V was cut by 0 bases and J by 7 bases, with 10 bases left in between. Here the CDR3 DNA reads TGTGCCAGCAGTTACTCTGGGGGGAGGCAGCCCCAGCATTTT. It encodes CASSYSGGRQPQHF.

This chain links TRBV27 with TRBJ2-7; no clear D gene. From germline, CDR1 is MNHEY and CDR2 SMNVEV (reference sequence). V lost 0 bases to trimming and J lost 1 base, with 10 bases between them. The CDR3 consists of 15 residues. The DNA of the CDR3 is TGTGCCAGCAGTTTATCCACTTACTTATCCTACGAGCAGTACTTC. Its protein is CASSLSTYLSYEQYF.

The chain recombines TRBV7-9 with TRBJ2-3; D is possibly TRBD1 or TRBD2 (5 bases each). The CDR3 runs to 14 residues. CDR1 is SEHNR and CDR2 is FQNEAQ in the germline V gene (reference sequence). Trimming cost V 4 bases and J 4 bases, with 12 bases left between them. CDR3: CASSSGGTADTQYF. The CDR3 coding sequence is TGTGCCAGCAGCTCTGGGGGTACGGCAGATACGCAGTATTTT.

The genes are TRBV6-6 and TRBJ1-2; D is unclear. Trimming pared 5 bases from V and 4 bases from J, leaving 17 bases between. The germline V gene has CDR1 MNHNY and CDR2 SVGAGI (reference sequence). The CDR3 spans 15 residues. The CDR3 bases are TGTGCCAGCAGTAAGAGACAACCCTTGCCCTATGGCTACACCTTC. Protein product: CASSKRQPLPYGYTF.

CDR3 amino acids: CASSLTGNKETQYF. The CDR3 DNA follows: TGTGCCAGCAGCCTAACCGGGAATAAAGAGACCCAGTACTTC. This rearrangement joins TRBV28 to TRBJ2-5; perhaps TRBD2 as D (5 bases). The germline V and J ends were trimmed by 6 bases and 3 bases, with 14 bases remaining between them. Germline CDR1 reads MDHEN; CDR2 reads SYDVKM. This CDR3 comprises 14 residues.

The rearrangement joins TRBV19 to TRBJ2-1; 14 nucleotides agree with TRBD2. The germline CDR1 and CDR2 sequences are LNHDA and SQIVND (reference sequence). V lost 1 base to trimming and J lost 7 bases; unmatched junction nucleotides: 0. This CDR3 has 15 residues. CDR3 nucleotide sequence: TGTGCCAGTAGTATAGGGACTAGCGGGAGGAATGAGCAGTTCTTC. Residues: CASSIGTSGRNEQFF.

With regard to this clonotype: One junction end disagrees with the germline gene, perhaps due to a read error. The chain employs TRBV4-1 and TRBJ2-3; 8 nucleotides match TRBD1. Looked up from germline, CDR1 is MGHRA and CDR2 is YSYEKL. This CDR3 has 14 residues. The CDR3 bases are TGCGCCAGAAGCCTACGGACAGGGACAGATACGCAGTATTTT. Translation gives CARSLRTGTDTQYF.

The V call is TRBV9, the J call TRBJ2-5; 7 nucleotides line up with TRBD2. The CDR3 is 15 residues long. Per germline, CDR1 SGDLS and CDR2 YYNGEE. V gave up 4 bases and J gave up 2 bases; unmatched junction bases: 8. DNA of the CDR3: TGTGCCAGCAGCCCTAGCGGAACCCCTCAAGAGACCCAGTACTTC. Residues: CASSPSGTPQETQYF.

This clonotype appeared many times. The CDR3 is CASIPSPGGELFF. For the CDR3, the DNA is TGTGCCAGCATCCCGTCCCCTGGCGGGGAGCTGTTTTTT. The rearrangement links TRBV7-2 to TRBJ2-2; the D is unclear. The CDR3 loop spans 13 amino acids. Deletions cut 7 bases from V and 7 bases from J, with 13 bases between. Germline V gene sequence: CDR1 SGHTA, CDR2 FQGNSA.

V and J are TRBV12-3 or TRBV12-4 and TRBJ2-7; 7 bases fit TRBD1. The CDR3 contains 13 residues. V lost 5 bases to trimming and J lost 3 bases; unmatched junction nucleotides: 4. The CDR3 protein is CASSKDRDYEQYF. In DNA form, the CDR3 reads TGTGCCAGCAGTAAAGACAGGGACTACGAGCAGTACTTC.

The J gene is TRBJ2-3, the V gene TRBV19, with D possibly matching TRBD1 (5 bases). Trimming cost V 5 bases and J 3 bases, with 9 bases left between them. The CDR3 sequence is 13 residues long. Germline-derived CDR1 and CDR2 are LNHDA and SQIVND (reference sequence). The CDR3 loop reads CASSRTRTDTQYF. The CDR3 coding sequence is TGTGCCAGTAGTCGGACACGAACAGATACGCAGTATTTT.

The CDR3 DNA follows: TGTGCCAGCAGACTAGCGGTACTCACCGGGGAGCTGTTTTTT. It translates to CASRLAVLTGELFF. The chain joins TRBV7-2 to TRBJ2-2; 8 bases map to TRBD2. Per germline, CDR1 SGHTA and CDR2 FQGNSA. The V and J ends lost 6 bases and 4 bases, in that order; junction bases with no gene match: 4. This CDR3 spans 14 amino acids.

V gene TRBV10-3 combines with J gene TRBJ2-1, with D perhaps given as TRBD1 or TRBD2 (5 bases each). Between the trimmed V and J ends, which lost 4 bases and 4 bases, there was a span of 8 bases. CDR1 ENHRY and CDR2 SYGVKD come from the germline V gene. The CDR3 contains 13 residues. Here the CDR3 reads CAISGDEYNEQFF. CDR3 DNA sequence: TGTGCCATCAGTGGGGACGAGTACAATGAGCAGTTCTTC.

The table lists this clonotype with many counts. This chain links TRBV7-2 with TRBJ1-5; D is undetermined. There are 14 residues in the CDR3. The V and J ends lost 1 base and 1 base respectively, with 5 bases between them. Germline values: CDR1 SGHTA, CDR2 FQGNSA. The CDR3 DNA follows: TGTGCCAGCAGCTTAGACAGAAGCAATCAGCCCCAGCATTTT. It is translated as CASSLDRSNQPQHF.

This clonotype was seen a few times. This sequence joins TRBV28 and TRBJ2-5, with D uncertain. Germline CDR1 reads MDHEN; CDR2 reads SYDVKM. The CDR3 is 14 amino acids. V dropped 7 bases and J dropped 2 bases, with 14 bases sitting between them. CDR3 amino acids: CASNRVISQETQYF. DNA for the CDR3: TGTGCCAGCAACCGGGTCATATCACAAGAGACCCAGTACTTC.

This rearrangement joins TRBV6-2 or TRBV6-3 to TRBJ2-3; 10 bases fit TRBD2. The V gene end was trimmed by 0 bases and the J gene end by 5 bases; junction bases not matched to a gene: 8. This CDR3 spans 17 amino acids. Per germline, CDR1 MNHEY and CDR2 SVGEGT. The CDR3 sequence is CASSYSGLAGEEDTQYF. DNA for the CDR3: TGTGCCAGCAGTTACTCTGGTCTAGCGGGAGAGGAAGATACGCAGTATTTT.

This clonotype turned up a few times. One junction end does not reproduce the germline sequence, and a read error may be involved. The V and J genes are TRBV7-2 and TRBJ2-5; D uncertain. CDR1 is SGHTA, CDR2 FQGNSA, per germline. This CDR3 has 11 amino acids. The CDR3 sequence: CASRTGGPQDF. CDR3 sequence (DNA): TGTGCCAGCAGGACCGGCGGCCCCCAGGACTTC.

The chain joins TRBV5-5 to TRBJ1-5; no reliable D call. V was clipped by 9 bases and J by 6 bases, with 22 bases between them. The CDR3 is made up of 15 amino acids. Germline V gene data show CDR1 as SGHKS and CDR2 as YYEKEE (reference sequence). The CDR3 reads CAIHGRRFLGQPQHF. CDR3 DNA: TGTGCCATACACGGACGGAGATTCTTGGGTCAGCCCCAGCATTTT. The variable domain in full, with the rest retrieved from reference TRBV5-5 and TRBJ1-5, is DAGVTQSPTHLIKTRGQQVTLRCSPISGHKSVSWYQQVLGQGPQFIFQYYEKEERGRGNFPDRFSARQFPNYSSELNVNALLLGDSALYLCAIHGRRFLGQPQHFGDGTRLSIL.

This clonotype was detected ten times or more. The chain employs TRBV7-6 and TRBJ2-1; either TRBD1 or TRBD2 may supply D (5 bases each). V lost 5 bases and J 1 base, leaving 12 bases between the germline ends. CDR1 and CDR2 from the germline V gene are SGHVS and FNYEAQ. The CDR3 length is 15 residues. The CDR3 loop reads CASSLLGESYNEQFF. CDR3 DNA sequence: TGTGCCAGCAGCCTACTGGGGGAGTCCTACAATGAGCAGTTCTTC.

This clonotype showed up many times. This rearrangement joins TRBV6-1 to TRBJ2-2; D is unresolved. Trimming removed 7 bases at V and 1 base at J, with 10 bases between. The CDR3 is made up of 14 amino acids. Germline CDR1 is MNHNS and CDR2 is SASEGT. Here the CDR3 reads CASMEIENTGELFF. CDR3 DNA sequence: TGTGCCAGCATGGAAATTGAGAACACCGGGGAGCTGTTTTTT.

V is TRBV20-1 and J is TRBJ2-1; D unresolved. Germline CDR1 and CDR2: DFQATT and SNEGSKA (reference sequence). V was trimmed by 4 bases and J by 5 bases, leaving 12 bases between them. The CDR3 is 13 amino acids. The CDR3 here is CSANSGDDNEQFF. CDR3 in DNA: TGCAGTGCTAATAGTGGAGATGACAATGAGCAGTTCTTC.

CDR3 residues: CASRSLLAGGGGRYEQFF. CDR3 DNA sequence: TGTGCCAGTAGGTCATTACTAGCGGGAGGAGGGGGGCGTTATGAGCAGTTCTTC. The chain joins TRBV19 to TRBJ2-1, with 12 bases aligning to TRBD2. Germline V gives CDR1 LNHDA, CDR2 SQIVND (reference sequence). Unmatched junction bases numbered 17, after V lost 6 bases and J lost 8 bases. The CDR3 runs to 18 residues.